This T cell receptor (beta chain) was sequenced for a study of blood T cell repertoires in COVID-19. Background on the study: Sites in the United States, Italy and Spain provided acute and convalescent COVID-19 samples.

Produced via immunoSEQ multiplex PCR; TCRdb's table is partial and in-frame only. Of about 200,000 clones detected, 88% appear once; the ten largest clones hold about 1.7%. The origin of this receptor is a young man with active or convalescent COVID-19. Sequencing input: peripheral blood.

CDR3 nucleotides: TGCAGCGTCATCGGCCAGGGGGACACCGGGGAGCTGTTTTTT. It yields the protein CSVIGQGDTGELFF. This chain links TRBV29-1 with TRBJ2-2, with 7 bases aligning to TRBD1. CDR1 and CDR2 (germline): SQVTM, ANQGSEA. V dropped 6 bases and J dropped 3; count of bases not matched to a gene: 7. The CDR3 length is 14 residues.